Presented here are 15 T cell receptor beta chains from one specimen sequenced in a study of cytomegalovirus exposure and HLA in healthy donors (dated by TCRdb to the late 2010s). Library construction relied on the immunoSEQ multiplex PCR assay. For the multiplex PCR, a mixture combining 60 forward primers for TCR Vbeta segments and 13 reverse primers for TCR Jbeta segments was used. The immuneACCESS repertoire file appears here via TCRdb, limited to in-frame rearrangements. These files lack a portion of the clones; in checked studies, under half of the deficit traces to unresolved V genes, and the cause of the others is not known. The sample table records about 160,000 clones. The ten largest clones represent 1% to 1.5% of the sample. Sequenced sample: PBMCs. Every receptor here comes from a woman aged 55-69 years in good health and CMV-seronegative.

The chain recombines TRBV5-6 with TRBJ1-2, with D perhaps matching TRBD1 (5 bases). The CDR3 length is 16 residues. The V end lost 0 bases, the J end lost 0 bases, and 12 bases lay between the germline ends. Germline V gene sequence: CDR1 SGHDT, CDR2 YYEEEE. CDR3 sequence reads: CASSLDSGPTNYGYTF. In DNA, the CDR3 is TGTGCCAGCAGCTTGGATTCAGGGCCGACTAACTATGGCTACACCTTC.

The rearrangement joins TRBV18 to TRBJ1-1, with TRBD1 as a possible D gene (6 bases). The CDR3 spans 16 residues. CDR1 KGHSH and CDR2 LQKENI come from the germline V gene. The V end lost 4 bases, the J end lost 5 bases, and 20 bases lay between the germline ends. CDR3 region: CASSRRQAGAETEAFF. The CDR3, as DNA: TGTGCCAGCTCACGACGACAGGCTGGAGCGGAGACTGAAGCTTTCTTT.

On this clone: Other DNA sequences in the sample encode the same CDR3. This chain uses TRBV2 with TRBJ2-3; TRBD2 might be the D (6 bases). From germline, CDR1 is SNHLY and CDR2 FYNNEI. Trimming took 6 bases from V and 6 from J, leaving 19 bases between them. The length of the CDR3 is 15 residues. The chain's CDR3 is CASREGPLSPDTQYF. The CDR3, as DNA: TGTGCCAGCAGGGAGGGACCTCTCAGTCCGGATACGCAGTATTTT.

As for this clone: The identical CDR3 is also encoded by other nucleotide sequences in the sample. The rearrangement links TRBV27 to TRBJ1-1; no firm D call. The CDR3 loop spans 13 amino acids. Trimming removed 0 bases from V and 1 base from J, with 3 bases in between. Germline values: CDR1 MNHEY, CDR2 SMNVEV (reference sequence). Here the CDR3 DNA reads TGTGCCAGCAGTTTATCGAGGAACACTGAAGCTTTCTTT. It yields the protein CASSLSRNTEAFF.

The CDR3 bases are TGTGCCAGCAGGGGACAGGGGAAAGGAAATCAGCCCCAGCATTTT. Protein product: CASRGQGKGNQPQHF. The V gene is TRBV27, the J gene TRBJ1-5; 10 bases map to TRBD1. Losses at the gene ends were 6 bases for V and 4 bases for J; bases not matched to a gene: 6. The CDR3 runs 15 residues. From germline, CDR1 is MNHEY and CDR2 SMNVEV (reference sequence).

This chain links TRBV7-9 with TRBJ1-2; D ambiguous. With 1 base removed from V and 6 bases from J, the gap between germline ends came to 12 bases. Germline V gene data show CDR1 as SEHNR and CDR2 as FQNEAQ (reference sequence). This CDR3 is 14 amino acids long. CDR3 DNA: TGTGCCAGCAGCTTAGATCGGGATCCAGATGGCTACACCTTC. This codes for CASSLDRDPDGYTF.

The genes are TRBV6-1 and TRBJ1-5, with D possibly being TRBD1 (6 bases). The germline CDR1 and CDR2 sequences are MNHNS and SASEGT. The length of the CDR3 is 17 residues. The V end was cut by 0 bases, the J end by 6 bases, with 18 bases between. CDR3 amino acids: CASSEAWSTNRAQPQHF. The CDR3 nucleotides read TGTGCCAGCAGTGAAGCGTGGAGCACGAACAGGGCTCAGCCCCAGCATTTT.

The chain is built from TRBV2 and TRBJ1-1, with 7 bases lining up with TRBD1. J lost 4 bases, V lost 5 bases, and 7 bases had no gene match. The CDR3 has 14 residues. Germline CDR1 SNHLY, CDR2 FYNNEI. The CDR3 nucleotides read TGTGCCAGCAGTTTTCGGACAGGAGTCACTGAAGCTTTCTTT. Protein product: CASSFRTGVTEAFF.

This chain links TRBV10-3 with TRBJ2-7; possibly TRBD2 for D (5 bases). Germline CDR1 is ENHRY and CDR2 is SYGVKD. Trimming pared 0 bases from V and 0 bases from J, leaving 15 bases between. This CDR3 has 17 amino acids. The CDR3 nucleotides read TGTGCCATCAGTGAGTCCCTCAATACCCGGGGCTCCTACGAGCAGTACTTC. Translation gives CAISESLNTRGSYEQYF.

The gene calls are TRBV27 and TRBJ2-1, with a possible D match to TRBD2 (6 bases). CDR3 size: 13 residues. The ends were cut back, 8 bases at V and 5 bases at J, with 13 bases in the middle. Germline V gene lookup returns CDR1 MNHEY and CDR2 SMNVEV (reference sequence). The CDR3 coding sequence is TGTGCCAGCGGGGGACTTCTGAACAATGAGCAGTTCTTC. It specifies CASGGLLNNEQFF.

The chain is built from TRBV7-9 and TRBJ2-1; a possible D gene is TRBD2 (6 bases). The germline gives CDR1 SEHNR, CDR2 FQNEAQ (reference sequence). V lost 5 bases to trimming and J lost 3 bases, with 14 bases between them. This CDR3 contains 15 residues. The CDR3 DNA follows: TGTGCCAGCAGCAGCTGGGACTCAGACTACAATGAGCAGTTCTTC. It specifies CASSSWDSDYNEQFF.

This chain links TRBV25-1 with TRBJ2-7; D perhaps matches TRBD2 (6 bases). In germline, CDR1 is MGHDK, CDR2 SYGVNS. The CDR3 length is 15 residues. Trimming removed 2 bases from V and 9 bases from J, with 20 bases in between. The CDR3 coding sequence is TGTGCCAGCAGTGAAGGAGGCGGGACTCGGGGTGGGCAGTACTTC. This encodes CASSEGGGTRGGQYF.

The rearrangement links TRBV5-1 to TRBJ2-1, with a tentative D call TRBD1 (6 bases). Per germline, CDR1 SGHRS and CDR2 YFSETQ. The V end was cut by 2 bases, the J end by 1 base, with 10 bases between. This CDR3 is built from 15 residues. The CDR3 sequence is CASSFDRYSYNEQFF. Here the CDR3 DNA reads TGCGCCAGCAGCTTCGACAGGTATTCCTACAATGAGCAGTTCTTC.

J is TRBJ2-5 and V is TRBV11-2; 8 bases line up with TRBD2. CDR3 length: 15 residues. V was pared by 5 bases and J by 5 bases, with 10 bases of the junction left unmatched. Germline V lookup: CDR1 SGHAT, CDR2 FQNNGV. CDR3 sequence reads: CASSPGSGGGETQYF. CDR3 bases: TGTGCCAGCAGCCCGGGCAGCGGGGGTGGGGAGACCCAGTACTTC.

This chain connects TRBV4-2 to TRBJ2-2, with a weak D call TRBD2 (6 bases). Deletions cut 0 bases from V and 1 base from J, with 12 bases between. The CDR3 has 17 amino acids. CDR1 is LGHNA and CDR2 is YNFKEQ in the germline V gene. As DNA, the CDR3 is TGTGCCAGCAGCCAAGATCCAGGCGGGGAGAACACCGGGGAGCTGTTTTTT. Translating gives CASSQDPGGENTGELFF.